This TCR beta chain was captured in a study of PD-L1 blockade in urothelial cancer. As to time point: pretreatment peripheral blood. Sample contribution per patient ranged from 1 to 8, covering pretreatment and on-treatment. CDR3 length: 16 amino acids. J lost 1 base, V lost 5 bases, and 9 bases had no gene match. Per the germline V gene, CDR1 is SGHDT and CDR2 is YYEEEE. Data came from immunoSEQ multiplex PCR; TCRdb stores just in-frame clones and leaves some out. The table has tens of thousands of clones, approximately 87% seen once. V is TRBV5-6 and J is TRBJ2-7, with 10 bases matching TRBD1. The sample in question was PBMCs, obtained around atezolizumab (anti-PD-L1) treatment. This sequence was found in a man aged 55-75 years with urothelial cancer. CDR3: CASSRGMGQGSYEQYF. The CDR3 region has the DNA TGTGCCAGCAGTAGGGGGATGGGACAGGGGTCCTACGAGCAGTACTTC.